These 29 T cell receptor beta chains originate from one sample sequenced in a study of T cell repertoires and HLA-DP antigens. No antigen is known for these receptors. Data came from immunoSEQ multiplex PCR; TCRdb stores just in-frame clones and leaves some out. The table lists fewer than 95,000 clones, roughly 86% of them singletons. Sample: CD4+ T cells from PBMCs. Receptor source: a man between 50 and 59 years old in good health and CMV-seronegative.

This clone was detected a few times. The chain combines TRBV2 with TRBJ2-1, with 12 bases matching TRBD2. Germline lookup yields CDR1 SNHLY and CDR2 FYNNEI. The V gene end was trimmed by 4 bases and the J gene end by 8 bases; junction bases not matched to a gene: 3. The CDR3 loop spans 14 amino acids. In DNA, the CDR3 is TGTGCCAGCAGTGGCCTAGCGGGGGGGTATGAGCAGTTCTTC. Its protein product is CASSGLAGGYEQFF.

This clone occurred a few times. V and J are TRBV11-2 and TRBJ1-4; D is unclear. This CDR3 is 13 amino acids long. CDR1 and CDR2 from the germline V gene are SGHAT and FQNNGV. V was clipped by 3 bases and J by 7 bases, with 9 bases between them. The CDR3 sequence: CASSFYTGEKLFF. CDR3 DNA sequence: TGTGCCAGCAGCTTCTACACGGGTGAAAAACTGTTTTTT.

The chain has TRBV11-2 and TRBJ2-7; D is unresolved. Trimming took off 3 bases at V and 3 bases at J, with 12 bases between the two ends. The CDR3 loop spans 14 amino acids. Germline assignment: CDR1 SGHAT and CDR2 FQNNGV. CDR3 protein: CASSFRLFDYEQYF. The CDR3 DNA follows: TGTGCCAGCAGCTTCAGGCTTTTCGACTACGAGCAGTACTTC.

The V and J genes are TRBV27 and TRBJ1-5; D is uncertain. Germline assignment: CDR1 MNHEY and CDR2 SMNVEV (reference sequence). The CDR3 covers 11 residues. V gave up 6 bases and J gave up 5 bases, with 5 bases separating them. The CDR3 DNA follows: TGTGCCAGCAGAAAAGATCAGCCCCAGCATTTT. As protein: CASRKDQPQHF.

The gene calls are TRBV7-8 and TRBJ1-4, with D unresolved. Trimming pared 2 bases from V and 5 bases from J, leaving 12 bases between. This CDR3 is built from 15 residues. Germline-derived CDR1 and CDR2 are SGHVS and FQNEAQ. The CDR3 region has the DNA TGTGCCAGCAGCTTACTGGGTCCGGGGAATGAAAAACTGTTTTTT. Translating it yields CASSLLGPGNEKLFF.

The chain has TRBV7-3 and TRBJ1-1; D is possibly TRBD1 (5 bases). CDR3 length: 14 amino acids. Between the trimmed V and J ends, which lost 2 bases and 0 bases, there was a span of 7 bases. CDR1 SGHTA and CDR2 FQGTGA come from the germline V gene. The CDR3 loop is CASSLDRVNTEAFF. The CDR3 bases are TGTGCCAGCAGCTTAGACAGAGTGAACACTGAAGCTTTCTTT.

The CDR3 is CASSPGQGNGQNTEAFF. In DNA, the CDR3 is TGTGCCAGCAGCCCAGGACAGGGTAACGGACAAAACACTGAAGCTTTCTTT. This chain links TRBV4-2 with TRBJ1-1; 8 positions match TRBD1. The CDR3 sequence is 17 residues long. V trimming: 4 bases; J trimming: 2 bases; junction bases outside the gene matches: 12. Germline loops: CDR1 LGHNA, CDR2 YNFKEQ.

This clone was seen a single time. V is TRBV5-1 and J is TRBJ2-5, with TRBD2 identical over 7 bases. Trimming cost V 7 bases and J 5 bases; bases outside gene matches: 14. The CDR3 extends over 15 amino acids. Germline CDR1 and CDR2: SGHRS and YFSETQ. CDR3 in DNA: TGCGCCAGCTCCCCGTTAGGCGGGGGTAGGGAGACCCAGTACTTC. It encodes CASSPLGGGRETQYF.

The rearrangement links TRBV6-5 to TRBJ1-2, with D perhaps matching TRBD1 (5 bases). The CDR3 spans 14 residues. CDR1 is MNHEY and CDR2 is SVGAGI in the germline V gene. V gave up 0 bases and J gave up 2 bases, with 7 bases separating them. The CDR3 region is CASSYSGENYGYTF. The CDR3, as DNA: TGTGCCAGCAGTTACTCGGGGGAGAACTATGGCTACACCTTC.

This chain uses TRBV7-3 with TRBJ2-1; 7 bases align to TRBD2. Germline lookup yields CDR1 SGHTA and CDR2 FQGTGA. Trimming at V came to 5 bases and at J to 5 bases, leaving 9 bases not matched to a gene. The CDR3 extends over 15 amino acids. CDR3 DNA: TGTGCCAGCAGCACCCCGGGGGGAGGAAACAATGAGCAGTTCTTC. Protein product: CASSTPGGGNNEQFF.

This sequence joins TRBV2 and TRBJ1-1, with TRBD1 matching 7 bases. The length of the CDR3 is 14 residues. Germline V gene data show CDR1 as SNHLY and CDR2 as FYNNEI. Trimming took 5 bases from V and 3 from J; bases not matched to a gene: 6. This chain's CDR3 is CASSRTGQYTEAFF. The CDR3 DNA follows: TGTGCCAGCAGTCGGACAGGACAGTACACTGAAGCTTTCTTT.

The count of this clone is one. This chain uses TRBV27 with TRBJ1-2; D may be TRBD1 (6 bases). The CDR3 runs 13 residues. CDR1 MNHEY and CDR2 SMNVEV come from the germline V gene (reference sequence). The ends were cut back, 2 bases at V and 5 bases at J, with 9 bases in the middle. Here the CDR3 reads CASSLGQGYGYTF. For the CDR3, the DNA is TGTGCCAGCAGTTTAGGTCAGGGGTATGGCTACACCTTC.

This chain connects TRBV11-2 to TRBJ2-7; D remains ambiguous. The CDR3 is made up of 14 amino acids. V lost 2 bases and J lost 6, with 14 bases in between. Per germline, CDR1 SGHAT and CDR2 FQNNGV. In nucleotides, the CDR3 is TGTGCCAGCAGCTTATCGGAAGTAGTCCGCGAGCAGTACTTC. This gives the protein CASSLSEVVREQYF.

The chain combines TRBV7-2 with TRBJ2-6; TRBD2 is a possible D gene (5 bases). CDR1 and CDR2 from the germline V gene are SGHTA and FQGNSA. This CDR3 is built from 16 residues. The V end was cut by 1 base, the J end by 0 bases, with 7 bases between. This CDR3 is CASSLGGSSGANVLTF. Here the CDR3 DNA reads TGTGCCAGCAGCTTAGGAGGGTCCTCTGGGGCCAACGTCCTGACTTTC.

This chain uses TRBV6-1 with TRBJ2-1; D possibly corresponds to TRBD2 (6 bases). The CDR3 has 16 amino acids. The germline V gene has CDR1 MNHNS and CDR2 SASEGT. Trimming removed 3 bases from V and 3 bases from J, with 15 bases in between. In DNA form, the CDR3 reads TGTGCCAGCAGTGATGCGCAGGGAGGATTCTACAATGAGCAGTTCTTC. The encoded protein is CASSDAQGGFYNEQFF.

The chain joins TRBV12-5 to TRBJ2-1; D is perhaps TRBD2 (6 bases). CDR3 size: 13 residues. In germline, CDR1 is LGHNT, CDR2 FRNRAP. V lost 1 base to trimming and J lost 6 bases, with 7 bases between them. The CDR3 DNA reads TGTGCTAGTGGTTTGGGGACTATCAATGAGCAGTTCTTC. Its translation is CASGLGTINEQFF.

The chain joins TRBV5-4 to TRBJ2-6, with 12 bases aligning to TRBD1. V gave up 4 bases and J gave up 3 bases; unmatched junction bases: 8. The CDR3 loop spans 18 amino acids. The germline gives CDR1 SGHNT, CDR2 YYREEE (reference sequence). The chain's CDR3 is CASSPGGDRGLGANVLTF. The CDR3 coding sequence is TGTGCCAGCAGCCCCGGTGGGGACAGGGGGCTTGGGGCCAACGTCCTGACTTTC.

This chain links TRBV10-3 with TRBJ2-3; TRBD2 matches 7 bases. V was clipped by 4 bases and J by 4 bases; unmatched bases: 11. In germline, CDR1 is ENHRY, CDR2 SYGVKD. The CDR3 is made up of 16 amino acids. CDR3 sequence: CAISGTSGAPADTQYF. In nucleotides, the CDR3 is TGTGCCATCAGTGGAACGAGCGGGGCCCCCGCAGATACGCAGTATTTT.

The DNA of the CDR3 is TGTGCCAGCAGCCCGGGACTAGCGGGGGCCACTTTCACCGGGGAGCTGTTTTTT. Translation: CASSPGLAGATFTGELFF. V is TRBV7-3 and J is TRBJ2-2; 14 bases match TRBD2. V lost 5 bases, J lost 4 bases, and 9 bases stayed unmatched. Looked up from germline, CDR1 is SGHTA and CDR2 is FQGTGA. This CDR3 spans 18 amino acids.

J is TRBJ2-2 and V is TRBV19, with unresolved D. With 3 bases removed from V and 4 bases from J, the gap between germline ends came to 15 bases. This CDR3 spans 16 amino acids. From germline, CDR1 is LNHDA and CDR2 SQIVND (reference sequence). Here the CDR3 reads CASSIRTAFGTGELFF. CDR3 nucleotides: TGTGCCAGTAGTATCAGGACCGCCTTCGGCACCGGGGAGCTGTTTTTT.

The genes are TRBV5-1 and TRBJ2-5; D possibly corresponds to TRBD1 (6 bases). Trimming shortened V by 4 bases and J by 4 bases, and 11 bases separated the two germline ends. The CDR3 is 13 residues long. The germline gives CDR1 SGHRS, CDR2 YFSETQ. CDR3 loop: CASSGYRVETQYF. In DNA form, the CDR3 reads TGCGCCAGCAGCGGGTACAGGGTAGAGACCCAGTACTTC.

Comment on this clone: Other DNA sequences of this sample code for an identical CDR3. This sequence joins TRBV7-8 and TRBJ1-1, with 7 bases lining up with TRBD1. CDR1 is SGHVS and CDR2 is FQNEAQ in the germline V gene. The CDR3 extends over 13 amino acids. The J segment lost 6 bases and the V segment lost 5 bases, leaving 6 bases of the junction unmatched. The DNA for the CDR3 is TGTGCCAGCAGCCTAGTCCAGGGGGCTGAAGCTTTCTTT. Protein: CASSLVQGAEAFF. Looking up the rest from reference TRBV7-8 and TRBJ1-1 gives the full variable domain: GAGVSQSPRYKVAKRGQDVALRCDPISGHVSLFWYQQALGQGPEFLTYFQNEAQLDKSGLPSDRFFAERPEGSVSTLKIQRTQQEDSAVYLCASSLVQGAEAFFGQGTRLTVV.

This chain connects TRBV4-1 to TRBJ2-2; TRBD2 is a possible D gene (5 bases). Trimming cost V 1 base and J 3 bases, with 12 bases left between them. From germline, CDR1 is MGHRA and CDR2 YSYEKL. This CDR3 contains 16 residues. Here the CDR3 reads CASSQGVARDTGELFF. The CDR3 DNA reads TGCGCCAGCAGCCAAGGGGTCGCGAGGGACACCGGGGAGCTGTTTTTT.

The chain links TRBV19 to TRBJ2-1; 7 bases fit TRBD2. The CDR3 has 15 amino acids. V lost 6 bases and J lost 2; bases outside the gene matches: 7. Germline CDR1 reads LNHDA; CDR2 reads SQIVND (reference sequence). The CDR3, as DNA: TGTGCCAGTAGCTTAGTGGGAGGGCCCTACAATGAGCAGTTCTTC. It codes for CASSLVGGPYNEQFF.

This clone has just one count. The chain has TRBV7-8 and TRBJ2-1; TRBD2 might be the D (6 bases). Germline assignment: CDR1 SGHVS and CDR2 FQNEAQ. This CDR3 comprises 20 residues. Trimming took off 2 bases at V and 2 bases at J, with 25 bases between the two ends. CDR3 DNA: TGTGCCAGCAGCTTAAATTTGTTGGGTCTTGGCGGGGTCGCCTACAATGAGCAGTTCTTC. Encoded protein: CASSLNLLGLGGVAYNEQFF.

In its sample, this clone was seen a few times. This chain joins TRBV28 and TRBJ2-1; 9 bases match TRBD1. Germline V CDR1 and CDR2: MDHEN, SYDVKM. This CDR3 comprises 15 residues. Germline trimming cut 8 bases from V and 5 bases from J; bases unmatched to any gene: 10. The CDR3: CASPPPGTGHNEQFF. Written as DNA, the CDR3 is TGTGCCAGCCCCCCACCCGGGACAGGGCACAATGAGCAGTTCTTC. The full variable domain, in which reference TRBV28 and TRBJ2-1 provide the parts outside the CDR3, is DVKVTQSSRYLVKRTGEKVFLECVQDMDHENMFWYRQDPGLGLRLIYFSYDVKMKEKGDIPEGYSVSREKKERFSLILESASTNQTSMYLCASPPPGTGHNEQFFGPGTRLTVL.

This clone appeared a single time. The rearrangement links TRBV2 to TRBJ2-2; 7 bases line up with TRBD1. Trimming at V came to 4 bases and at J to 1 base, leaving 6 bases not matched to a gene. The CDR3 is 16 amino acids. Germline lookup yields CDR1 SNHLY and CDR2 FYNNEI. CDR3 loop: CASSVLGTVNTGELFF. CDR3 DNA sequence: TGTGCCAGCAGTGTCCTCGGGACAGTGAACACCGGGGAGCTGTTTTTT.

The rearrangement uses TRBV18 and TRBJ2-3; 7 nucleotides line up with TRBD1. CDR1 KGHSH and CDR2 LQKENI come from the germline V gene. The CDR3 has 14 residues. The junction had 2 bases not matched to a gene; V was cut back by 3 bases and J by 2 bases. CDR3 in DNA: TGTGCCAGCTCACCGGGACAGACCACAGATACGCAGTATTTT. Translated, it gives CASSPGQTTDTQYF.

The genes are TRBV11-2 and TRBJ1-3; D unresolved. Germline lookup yields CDR1 SGHAT and CDR2 FQNNGV. The CDR3 is 14 amino acids. V lost 2 bases and J lost 0, with 5 bases in between. CDR3 protein: CASSLYSSGNTIYF. CDR3 bases: TGTGCCAGCAGCTTATATAGCTCTGGAAACACCATATATTTT.